The clone carrying this TCR beta chain was picked up many times. Its antigen is still unknown. This record belongs to a study of T cell repertoires in cytomegalovirus infection. TCRdb fed the reads into MiXCR, producing one record per CDR3 protein. The sample holds some 800,000 distinct CDR3 sequences, 25% to 30% seen once. The CDR3 sequence is 14 residues long. V shed 8 bases, J shed 3 bases, and the junction held 8 bases outside the gene matches. Germline CDR1 and CDR2: SGHTA and FQGNSA. This chain links TRBV7-2 with TRBJ2-5, with TRBD2 matching over 8 bases. The receptor's source is a human donor in good health (CMV status not recorded). Some clones in this sample may be carry-over from other donors' samples. The material was cultured CD8+ T cells from PBMCs, obtained from culture after CMV antigen stimulation. CDR3 amino acids: CASAPRGGKETQYF. In DNA, the CDR3 is TGTGCCAGCGCCCCCCGGGGGGGCAAAGAGACCCAGTACTTC.